This passage covers 13 T cell receptor beta chains from one sample sequenced in a study of cytomegalovirus exposure and HLA in healthy donors. PCR amplification relied on 60 Vbeta primers (plus 13 Jbeta primers). Assay: immunoSEQ multiplex PCR; the TCRdb copy retains only in-frame clones and omits some. The sample carries 210,000 or so clones, more than 70% recorded once. What was sequenced was PBMCs. The receptor set was obtained from a boy aged 5-17 years in good health and CMV-seronegative.

This chain connects TRBV5-4 to TRBJ2-7; TRBD2 matches 13 bases. This CDR3 is built from 16 residues. Germline CDR1 reads SGHNT; CDR2 reads YYREEE (reference sequence). V shed 4 bases, J shed 4 bases, and the junction held 8 bases outside the gene matches. CDR3 sequence reads: CASSSLGLAGFYEQYF. Here the CDR3 DNA reads TGTGCCAGCAGCAGTCTGGGACTAGCGGGATTTTACGAGCAGTACTTC.

The table lists this clone with a count of one. The V gene is TRBV18, the J gene TRBJ2-3; the match to TRBD2 covers 12 bases. The CDR3 has 16 residues. V lost 4 bases and J lost 5; bases outside the gene matches: 7. Germline CDR1 and CDR2: KGHSH and LQKENI. The CDR3 nucleotides read TGTGCCAGCTCACTATCTAGCGGGGGGGCCTTAGATACGCAGTATTTT. It specifies CASSLSSGGALDTQYF. The complete variable domain, with remaining parts taken from reference TRBV18 and TRBJ2-3, reads NAGVMQNPRHLVRRRGQEARLRCSPMKGHSHVYWYRQLPEEGLKFMVYLQKENIIDESGMPKERFSAEFPKEGPSILRIQQVVRGDSAAYFCASSLSSGGALDTQYFGPGTRLTVL.

This chain uses TRBV5-5 with TRBJ2-7; D not resolved. Germline CDR1 is SGHKS and CDR2 is YYEKEE (reference sequence). V shed 3 bases and J shed 6 bases, with 7 bases lying between them. The length of the CDR3 is 11 residues. The CDR3 loop reads CASSSLGEQYF. CDR3 in DNA: TGTGCCAGCAGCTCCCTCGGCGAGCAGTACTTC.

The chain recombines TRBV19 with TRBJ1-2; 9 nucleotides line up with TRBD1. In germline, CDR1 is LNHDA, CDR2 SQIVND (reference sequence). J was trimmed by 5 bases and V by 7 bases; bases with no gene match: 5. CDR3 length: 13 residues. Here the CDR3 reads CASTRDREYGYTF. CDR3 DNA: TGTGCCAGTACGAGGGACAGGGAATATGGCTACACCTTC.

The V call is TRBV27, the J call TRBJ2-2, with 12 positions matching TRBD2. The V gene end was trimmed by 1 base and the J gene end by 9 bases; junction bases not matched to a gene: 6. Germline V gene sequence: CDR1 MNHEY, CDR2 SMNVEV (reference sequence). The CDR3 has 16 residues. The CDR3 loop is CASSLFLAGGPWELFF. The CDR3 DNA follows: TGTGCCAGCAGTTTATTTCTAGCGGGGGGGCCCTGGGAGCTGTTTTTT.

V and J are TRBV6-5 and TRBJ2-6; TRBD1 matches 8 bases. The ends lost 3 bases at V and 4 bases at J; junction bases unmatched: 2. The CDR3 is 15 residues long. The germline CDR1 and CDR2 sequences are MNHEY and SVGAGI. The CDR3 is CASSYQGAGANVLTF. CDR3 DNA: TGTGCCAGCAGTTATCAGGGGGCGGGGGCCAACGTCCTGACTTTC.

The chain carries TRBV19 and TRBJ1-4; D may be TRBD1 (5 bases). The V gene's germline CDR1 is LNHDA and CDR2 SQIVND (reference sequence). The CDR3 runs to 17 residues. The V end lost 1 base, the J end lost 4 bases, and 16 bases lay between the germline ends. The CDR3, as DNA: TGTGCCAGTAGTATAGTGCAGGGAACGGCCGGTAATGAAAAACTGTTTTTT. Protein sequence: CASSIVQGTAGNEKLFF.

This chain connects TRBV14 to TRBJ1-2, with D unclear. V was cut by 1 base and J by 7 bases, with 10 bases left in between. Germline V gene sequence: CDR1 SGHDN, CDR2 FVKESK. This CDR3 spans 13 amino acids. The DNA of the CDR3 is TGTGCCAGCAGCCAAGGGTTTGCCAGTGGCTACACCTTC. This sequence encodes CASSQGFASGYTF.

J is TRBJ1-4 and V is TRBV19; no definite D call. Germline V gene sequence: CDR1 LNHDA, CDR2 SQIVND (reference sequence). The CDR3 contains 15 residues. V was clipped by 2 bases and J by 2 bases, with 9 bases between them. This CDR3 is CASSINIWTNEKLFF. Here the CDR3 DNA reads TGTGCCAGTAGTATAAACATTTGGACTAATGAAAAACTGTTTTTT. Full variable domain (rest looked up from reference TRBV19 and TRBJ1-4): DGGITQSPKYLFRKEGQNVTLSCEQNLNHDAMYWYRQDPGQGLRLIYYSQIVNDFQKGDIAEGYSVSREKKESFPLTVTSAQKNPTAFYLCASSINIWTNEKLFFGSGTQLSVL.

The CDR3 DNA reads TGTGCCAGCAGTTCCGGACTAGCCGAACAGATGGATGAGCAGTTCTTC. It codes for CASSSGLAEQMDEQFF. This chain links TRBV6-5 with TRBJ2-1; 8 positions agree with TRBD2. The length of the CDR3 is 16 residues. V lost 4 bases and J lost 8; bases outside the gene matches: 13. Germline assignment: CDR1 MNHEY and CDR2 SVGAGI.

The genes are TRBV18 and TRBJ1-4; TRBD1 is a possible D gene (6 bases). Germline assignment: CDR1 KGHSH and CDR2 LQKENI. The CDR3 consists of 14 residues. V was trimmed by 6 bases and J by 6 bases, leaving 14 bases between them. This chain's CDR3 is CASSLDSTYEKLFF. CDR3 nucleotide sequence: TGTGCCAGCTCCCTGGACAGCACCTATGAAAAACTGTTTTTT.

The V call is TRBV10-3, the J call TRBJ1-1; D is ambiguous. V was cut by 4 bases and J by 4 bases, with 16 bases left in between. Germline CDR1 is ENHRY and CDR2 is SYGVKD. The CDR3 loop spans 15 amino acids. The CDR3: CAISAPRDPGTEAFF. The CDR3 bases are TGTGCCATCAGTGCGCCTCGCGATCCGGGCACTGAAGCTTTCTTT.

This clone has a handful of counts. This chain uses TRBV7-6 with TRBJ2-7; 9 nucleotides line up with TRBD1. The CDR3 has 14 residues. In germline, CDR1 is SGHVS, CDR2 FNYEAQ. V was clipped by 4 bases and J by 2 bases; unmatched bases: 3. The CDR3: CASSSGTGTYEQYF. DNA for the CDR3: TGTGCCAGCAGCTCCGGGACAGGGACCTACGAGCAGTACTTC.